This TCR beta chain was found in a study of beta chain features in type 1 diabetes. Study-wide findings and caveats: In every one of the four CD4+ subsets, TCRB CDR3s were moderately but significantly shorter in Type 1 diabetes patients. PCR, the amplification step, might favor shorter templates, equally in patients and controls.

Germline V gene lookup returns CDR1 SQVTM and CDR2 ANQGSEA. CDR3 length equals 12 residues. V shed 2 bases and J shed 5 bases, with 9 bases lying between them. Naive, central memory, regulatory and stem cell-like memory cells within the CD4+ compartment were sorted using CD45RO/CCR7/CD25/CD127/CD95/CD27. Sequencing targeted expressed TCRB transcripts, as all isolated RNA had been reverse transcribed. Using immunoSEQ multiplex PCR, the repertoire was profiled, and TCRdb retains in-frame clones only, with some absent. The data show 850,000 to 900,000 clones, 15% to 20% seen once. This clone has a handful of counts. Its target is not known.

This TCR came from a young woman in good health. Sequenced input: naive CD4+ T cells from blood. The chain is built from TRBV29-1 and TRBJ2-5, with D perhaps matching TRBD2 (5 bases). The DNA for the CDR3 is TGCAGCGTTGAATATAGAGGGGAGACCCAGTACTTC. It translates to CSVEYRGETQYF.